Listed below are T cell receptor beta chains from one sample, sequenced in a study of spatial heterogeneity in lung cancer. TCRdb redid the calling of the 5' RACE reads with MiXCR, one entry per CDR3 protein. The data contain more than 65,000 distinct CDR3 sequences, roughly an eighth of them singletons. The specimen comprised PBMCs, sampled at surgery. These receptors all stem from a male donor with early-stage non-small cell lung cancer. Each CDR3 is given with its conserved first and last residue. The D gene is left open where the match is weak. Some rows mark clone size as missing; the rest say once, few, many or name a class of expanded clone.

abundance,d_gene,v_gene,len,j_gene,CDR3nt,CDR3aa
few,.,TRBV6-1,17,TRBJ1-4,TGTGCCAGCAGTCCCTGGGGACGGGTGGCAACTAATGAAAAACTGTTTTTT,CASSPWGRVATNEKLFF
many,.,TRBV24-1,13,TRBJ1-1,TGTGCCACCAGTGATTTGGGGGGGACTGAAGCTTTCTTT,CATSDLGGTEAFF
many,.,TRBV4-1,14,TRBJ2-3,TGCGCCAGCAGCCAATTTGTGAGCACAGATACGCAGTATTTT,CASSQFVSTDTQYF
few,.,TRBV11-2,15,TRBJ2-3,TGTGCCAGCAGCCCAGAGGGGGGAGGCACAGATACGCAGTATTTT,CASSPEGGGTDTQYF
few,.,TRBV5-5,14,TRBJ2-5,TGTGCCAGCAGCTCCGGTCTGAGGGGGGAGACCCAGTACTTC,CASSSGLRGETQYF
few,TRBD1,TRBV20-1,14,TRBJ2-5,TGCAGTGCTAGAGGACAGGGAGAGTTCGAGACCCAGTACTTC,CSARGQGEFETQYF
.,TRBD1,TRBV28,16,TRBJ1-1,TGTGCCAGCAGTTCTGCAGGGGGCGGAATGAACACTGAAGCTTTCTTT,CASSSAGGGMNTEAFF
few,.,TRBV27,12,TRBJ1-1,TGTGCCAGCAGTCTCCCTGGGGCTGAAGCTTTCTTT,CASSLPGAEAFF
few,.,TRBV29-1,15,TRBJ2-7,TGCAGCGTCCAAATGTCAGGGTCACCGTACTACGAGCAGTACTTC,CSVQMSGSPYYEQYF
few,.,TRBV5-8,16,TRBJ2-3,TGTGCCAGCACCCTAAGGGGTCGCCGTGGCACAGATACGCAGTATTTT,CASTLRGRRGTDTQYF
few,.,TRBV19,14,TRBJ1-1,TGTGCCAGTAGTATCGGACTCATGAACACTGAAGCTTTCTTT,CASSIGLMNTEAFF
many,TRBD1,TRBV20-1,13,TRBJ1-1,TGCAGTGCATTGGGACAGGGGAACACTGAAGCTTTCTTT,CSALGQGNTEAFF
.,TRBD1,TRBV6-2/TRBV6-3,15,TRBJ2-7,TGTGCCAGCAGTTACTCCGGGACAGGGGGACACGAGCAGTACTTC,CASSYSGTGGHEQYF
few,.,TRBV11-2,17,TRBJ2-6,TGTGCCAGCAGCTTAGATGACCTAACCTCCGGGGCCAACGTCCTGACTTTC,CASSLDDLTSGANVLTF
.,.,TRBV7-2,13,TRBJ2-3,TGTGCCAGCAGCTCCCGACTAGCAGATACGCAGTATTTT,CASSSRLADTQYF
few,.,TRBV6-1,13,TRBJ1-3,TGTGCCAGCAGTGAACAGGCTGGAAACACCATATATTTT,CASSEQAGNTIYF
.,.,TRBV5-1,15,TRBJ1-4,TGCGCCAGCAGCCTTGGGCCCGGCGACAATGAAAAACTGTTTTTT,CASSLGPGDNEKLFF
.,.,TRBV29-1,13,TRBJ1-3,TGCAGCGTTCGGGACGGCGGAGGAAACACCATATATTTT,CSVRDGGGNTIYF
.,.,TRBV19,15,TRBJ1-2,TGTGCCAGTAGTATAGGGGTTGAGGGCGCCTATGGCTACACCTTC,CASSIGVEGAYGYTF
many,TRBD1,TRBV24-1,16,TRBJ2-3,TGTGCCACCAGTGATAGCGGGACAGGGGAGAGAGATACGCAGTATTTT,CATSDSGTGERDTQYF
.,.,TRBV5-4,13,TRBJ2-5,TGTGCCAGCAGCGGGGGGACGAAAGAGACCCAGTACTTC,CASSGGTKETQYF